The rows below give T cell receptor beta chains drawn from one sample of a study of cytomegalovirus exposure and HLA in healthy donors. The data were produced by immunoSEQ multiplex PCR, yet TCRdb's version contains in-frame clones alone and is incomplete. The sample has more than 95,000 clones. The source material was PBMCs. These receptors originate from a man aged 35-49 years in good health and CMV-seronegative. Each CDR3 is given with its conserved first and last residue. A D gene is named only where the DNA matches it firmly.

d_gene: -
j_gene: TRBJ2-5
v_gene: TRBV2
CDR3nt: TGTGCCAGCGGAGGAACAGCGGTTGTGGAGACCCAGTACTTC
CDR3aa: CASGGTAVVETQYF

d_gene: TRBD2
j_gene: TRBJ2-7
v_gene: TRBV7-9
CDR3nt: TGTGCCAGCAGCTTAAGCGGGGTCCACGAGCAGTACTTC
CDR3aa: CASSLSGVHEQYF

d_gene: -
j_gene: TRBJ1-5
v_gene: TRBV28
CDR3nt: TGTGCCAGCAGGTTCCCAGGGGAGGGTCAGCCCCAGCATTTT
CDR3aa: CASRFPGEGQPQHF

d_gene: TRBD1
j_gene: TRBJ1-2
v_gene: TRBV4-3
CDR3nt: TGCGCCAGCAGCCAGGACGCAGGACAGGACTATGGCTACACCTTC
CDR3aa: CASSQDAGQDYGYTF

d_gene: -
j_gene: TRBJ2-7
v_gene: TRBV10-1
CDR3nt: TGCGCCAGCAGGGGGCTATGGGCGGGGTTCTCCTACGAGCAGTACTTC
CDR3aa: CASRGLWAGFSYEQYF

d_gene: -
j_gene: TRBJ1-5
v_gene: TRBV30
CDR3nt: TGTGCCTGGAGTGTGACCTACCAGGATCAGCCCCAGCATTTT
CDR3aa: CAWSVTYQDQPQHF

d_gene: -
j_gene: TRBJ2-7
v_gene: TRBV2
CDR3nt: TGTGCCAGCAGGCGCCACTACGAGCAGTACTTC
CDR3aa: CASRRHYEQYF

d_gene: -
j_gene: TRBJ1-3
v_gene: TRBV14
CDR3nt: TGTGCCAGCAGCCATCCCGATTCGAGGGGAAACACCATATATTTT
CDR3aa: CASSHPDSRGNTIYF

d_gene: -
j_gene: TRBJ1-1
v_gene: TRBV6-5
CDR3nt: TGTGCCAGCAGCCAACTGGGGACTCCCACTGAAGCTTTCTTT
CDR3aa: CASSQLGTPTEAFF

d_gene: TRBD1
j_gene: TRBJ1-1
v_gene: TRBV7-2
CDR3nt: TGTGCCAGCAGCTTATTTCTCGACGGAAGGGGGCGAAGTTCCACTGAAGCTTTCTTT
CDR3aa: CASSLFLDGRGRSSTEAFF

d_gene: TRBD2
j_gene: TRBJ2-5
v_gene: TRBV9
CDR3nt: TGTGCCAGCAGCCCCCGGGAGGTCCTAGCGGGGGTTCACCGCGGGGCCCAGTACTTC
CDR3aa: CASSPREVLAGVHRGAQYF

d_gene: TRBD1
j_gene: TRBJ1-1
v_gene: TRBV10-3
CDR3nt: TGTGCCATCAGAGAACAGGGGGAAGCTTTCTTT
CDR3aa: CAIREQGEAFF

d_gene: -
j_gene: TRBJ1-4
v_gene: TRBV4-2
CDR3nt: TGTGCCAGCAGCCAAGTAGACAGAAGCGATGAAAAACTGTTTTTT
CDR3aa: CASSQVDRSDEKLFF

d_gene: TRBD2
j_gene: TRBJ2-7
v_gene: TRBV19
CDR3nt: TGTGCCAGTAGTCTAGAGGGAGGTAGCGGGAGCCTCGCCTACGAGCAGTACTTC
CDR3aa: CASSLEGGSGSLAYEQYF

d_gene: -
j_gene: TRBJ2-5
v_gene: TRBV27
CDR3nt: TGTGCCAGTAGACAGAGACAAGAGACCCAGTACTTC
CDR3aa: CASRQRQETQYF

d_gene: TRBD2
j_gene: TRBJ2-2
v_gene: TRBV9
CDR3nt: TGTGCCAGCAGCGAGGGGACTAGCGGGCGCCAAAACACCGGGGAGCTGTTTTTT
CDR3aa: CASSEGTSGRQNTGELFF

d_gene: TRBD1
j_gene: TRBJ1-1
v_gene: TRBV25-1
CDR3nt: TGTGCCAGCAGCCCCCCAAAGACAGGGTTTTACACTGAAGCTTTCTTT
CDR3aa: CASSPPKTGFYTEAFF

d_gene: TRBD1
j_gene: TRBJ1-1
v_gene: TRBV5-4
CDR3nt: TGTGCCAGCAGTTCATCAATGGAGGGACAGATTGAAGCTTTCTTT
CDR3aa: CASSSSMEGQIEAFF

d_gene: TRBD2
j_gene: TRBJ2-3
v_gene: TRBV4-3
CDR3nt: TGCGCCAGCAGCCTAGCGGGAGGTCCCACAGATACGCAGTATTTT
CDR3aa: CASSLAGGPTDTQYF